The next 13 T cell receptor beta chains were all read from a single sample in a study of PD-1 blockade in mismatch repair-deficient tumors. Profiling relied on immunoSEQ multiplex PCR, and the TCRdb table lists in-frame clones only, not all of them. The sample lists roughly 16,000 clones, roughly four fifths occurring once. The specimen comprised PBMCs, sampled 4 weeks after starting pembrolizumab. The receptors were gathered from an adult with mismatch repair-deficient cancer.

The V gene is TRBV5-4, the J gene TRBJ2-5, with D unresolved. The CDR3 has 13 residues. The V gene lost 0 bases and the J gene lost 2 bases, with 5 bases spanning the gap. Germline V gene lookup returns CDR1 SGHNT and CDR2 YYREEE (reference sequence). The CDR3 nucleotides are TGTGCCAGCAGCTTGGCCAGACAAGAGACCCAGTACTTC. Encoded protein: CASSLARQETQYF. The full variable domain, with the rest looked up from reference TRBV5-4 and TRBJ2-5, is ETGVTQSPTHLIKTRGQQVTLRCSSQSGHNTVSWYQQALGQGPQFIFQYYREEENGRGNFPPRFSGLQFPNYSSELNVNALELDDSALYLCASSLARQETQYFGPGTRLLVL.

The rearrangement uses TRBV7-9 and TRBJ1-2; D may be TRBD1 (5 bases). With 5 bases removed from V and 7 bases from J, the gap between germline ends came to 26 bases. The germline V gene encodes CDR1 SEHNR and CDR2 FQNEAQ (reference sequence). CDR3 size: 17 residues. The CDR3, as DNA: TGTGCCAGCAGCCTACGGGGAATGGGCGCGGGGGGAGGTGGCTACACCTTC. Protein sequence: CASSLRGMGAGGGGYTF.

The chain recombines TRBV21-1 with TRBJ1-1; the table assigns TRBD1, which was not confirmed against the DNA. TRBV21-1 constitutes a pseudogene. This CDR3 is built from 15 residues. The CDR3 spells CASSKEYRGWTEAFF. The CDR3 nucleotides read TGTGCCAGCAGCAAAGAATACAGGGGATGGACTGAAGCTTTCTTT.

The rearrangement joins TRBV27 to TRBJ2-6; 12 nucleotides align to TRBD1. Germline V gene sequence: CDR1 MNHEY, CDR2 SMNVEV (reference sequence). This CDR3 contains 19 residues. V gave up 10 bases and J gave up 0 bases; unmatched junction bases: 13. The CDR3 nucleotides are TGTGCCACCAGAAGGGACAGGGGGCGACTGGGCTCTGGGGCCAACGTCCTGACTTTC. This encodes CATRRDRGRLGSGANVLTF.

The V call is TRBV4-2, the J call TRBJ1-5; D gene unclear. Germline V gene sequence: CDR1 LGHNA, CDR2 YNFKEQ. The CDR3 spans 14 residues. V lost 4 bases to trimming and J lost 6 bases, with 13 bases between them. The CDR3 protein is CASSRDGEGQPQHF. The CDR3 nucleotides are TGTGCCAGCAGCCGGGATGGAGAGGGTCAGCCCCAGCATTTT.

The chain uses TRBV4-2 and TRBJ2-1, with D possibly TRBD1 on 6 matching bases. Germline CDR1 is LGHNA and CDR2 is YNFKEQ. Trimming took 4 bases from V and 0 from J, leaving 10 bases between them. The CDR3 has 15 amino acids. CDR3 in amino acids: CASSPGGGSYNEQFF. The CDR3 DNA reads as TGTGCCAGCAGCCCTGGGGGCGGCTCCTACAATGAGCAGTTCTTC.

By its share, this clone is medium-sized (0.01 to 0.1%). This chain links TRBV5-1 with TRBJ1-1, with 8 nucleotides matching TRBD1. The CDR3 contains 13 residues. The V segment lost 4 bases and the J segment 3 bases; nucleotides outside the gene matches: 2. From germline, CDR1 is SGHRS and CDR2 YFSETQ. CDR3 protein: CASSPGGYTEAFF. CDR3 DNA sequence: TGCGCCAGCAGCCCAGGGGGCTACACTGAAGCTTTCTTT.

The chain couples TRBV7-3 to TRBJ2-3; 8 positions agree with TRBD2. Germline lookup yields CDR1 SGHTA and CDR2 FQGTGA. Unmatched junction bases numbered 6, after V lost 2 bases and J lost 5 bases. The CDR3 is 15 amino acids. Here the CDR3 reads CASSLLAGSLDTQYF. CDR3 nucleotides: TGTGCCAGCAGCTTATTAGCGGGGTCTCTAGATACGCAGTATTTT. The full variable domain, completed using reference TRBV7-3 and TRBJ2-3, is GAGVSQTPSNKVTEKGKYVELRCDPISGHTALYWYRQSLGQGPEFLIYFQGTGAADDSGLPNDRFFAVRPEGSVSTLKIQRTERGDSAVYLCASSLLAGSLDTQYFGPGTRLTVL.

The genes are TRBV11-2 and TRBJ2-1; D perhaps matches TRBD2 (6 bases). Trimming pared 6 bases from V and 8 bases from J, leaving 17 bases between. The CDR3 is made up of 14 amino acids. Germline V CDR1 and CDR2: SGHAT, FQNNGV. The CDR3 is CASSSGTRFDEQFF. For the CDR3, the DNA is TGTGCCAGCAGTTCCGGGACTCGCTTCGATGAGCAGTTCTTC. Full variable domain (remainder filled in from reference TRBV11-2 and TRBJ2-1): EAGVAQSPRYKIIEKRQSVAFWCNPISGHATLYWYQQILGQGPKLLIQFQNNGVVDDSQLPKDRFSAERLKGVDSTLKIQPAKLEDSAVYLCASSSGTRFDEQFFGPGTRLTVL.

The chain employs TRBV19 and TRBJ2-3; 11 bases agree with TRBD2. Germline assignment: CDR1 LNHDA and CDR2 SQIVND (reference sequence). V was clipped by 6 bases and J by 0 bases; unmatched bases: 5. The CDR3 is 16 amino acids. The DNA of the CDR3 is TGTGCCAGTAGCTTCCTAGCGGGAGGAAGCACAGATACGCAGTATTTT. Translation gives CASSFLAGGSTDTQYF.

The J gene is TRBJ1-3, the V gene TRBV18, with 9 bases aligning to TRBD1. The trim removed 1 base at V and 0 bases at J, leaving 13 bases unmatched. Germline CDR1 KGHSH, CDR2 LQKENI. This CDR3 spans 20 amino acids. The chain's CDR3 is CASSPRVGDRAESSGNTIYF. In nucleotides, the CDR3 is TGTGCCAGCTCACCACGCGTTGGGGACAGGGCCGAAAGCTCTGGAAACACCATATATTTT. Supplemented by reference TRBV18 and TRBJ1-3, the full variable domain reads NAGVMQNPRHLVRRRGQEARLRCSPMKGHSHVYWYRQLPEEGLKFMVYLQKENIIDESGMPKERFSAEFPKEGPSILRIQQVVRGDSAAYFCASSPRVGDRAESSGNTIYFGEGSWLTVV.

The chain uses TRBV6-1 and TRBJ1-4; tentatively, D is TRBD1 (6 bases). Trimming stripped 8 bases from V and 7 bases from J, with 14 bases between. The CDR3 length is 13 residues. Germline CDR1 and CDR2: MNHNS and SASEGT. The CDR3 spells CASAGVSGEKLFF. CDR3 nucleotide sequence: TGTGCCAGCGCAGGGGTATCTGGTGAAAAACTGTTTTTT.

The chain combines TRBV10-3 with TRBJ1-6; TRBD1 might be the D (5 bases). Germline lookup yields CDR1 ENHRY and CDR2 SYGVKD. With 10 bases removed from V and 6 bases from J, the gap between germline ends came to 10 bases. The CDR3 totals 12 residues. The CDR3 coding sequence is TGTGCCACCCGGGGGACTAATTCACCCCTCCACTTT. Translating it yields CATRGTNSPLHF.